A single sample is the source of the 5 T cell receptor beta chains below, sequenced in a study of ipilimumab plus nivolumab after autologous stem cell transplantation. Sequencing used immunoSEQ multiplex PCR; TCRdb keeps in-frame clones, though not all of them. The sample records 43,000 or so clones, 70% to 90% being singletons. This sample comprised PBMCs, obtained in a trial of ipilimumab plus nivolumab as post-transplant consolidation. The origin of the receptors is a male donor with multiple myeloma.

CDR3 DNA sequence: TGTGCCAGTAGTCCGTCGGGGGGCAGGACTGAAGCTTTCTTT. Translated, it gives CASSPSGGRTEAFF. This chain links TRBV19 with TRBJ1-1; maybe TRBD1 (6 bases). The CDR3 is 14 residues long. V lost 5 bases and J 5 bases, leaving 15 bases between the germline ends. The germline V gene has CDR1 LNHDA and CDR2 SQIVND (reference sequence).

This clone was found a few times. The rearrangement uses TRBV7-2 and TRBJ1-5, with D perhaps matching TRBD1 (6 bases). Germline CDR1 SGHTA, CDR2 FQGNSA. The CDR3 covers 15 residues. The ends were cut back, 2 bases at V and 3 bases at J, with 11 bases in the middle. In DNA, the CDR3 is TGTGCCAGCAGCTTATCCAGGGGAGTCAATCAGCCCCAGCATTTT. This translates into CASSLSRGVNQPQHF.

This chain links TRBV15 with TRBJ2-5; the match to TRBD2 covers 9 bases. CDR3 size: 16 residues. The trim removed 4 bases at V and 6 bases at J, leaving 12 bases unmatched. Germline V gene data show CDR1 as LNHNV and CDR2 as YYDKDF (reference sequence). The CDR3 here is CATSNLAGAHVKTQYF. CDR3 nucleotides: TGTGCCACCAGCAATTTAGCGGGGGCCCACGTAAAGACCCAGTACTTC.

The chain combines TRBV5-1 with TRBJ1-2; 7 nucleotides agree with TRBD1. J was trimmed by 8 bases and V by 5 bases; bases with no gene match: 9. Germline CDR1 is SGHRS and CDR2 is YFSETQ. The CDR3 contains 13 residues. The CDR3 bases are TGCGCCAGCAGTTTTGGGACAGCGGACGGCTACACCTTC. It specifies CASSFGTADGYTF.

This clone has only a few counts. The chain has TRBV7-9 and TRBJ2-3; D gene unclear. The CDR3 totals 13 residues. V was shortened by 3 bases and J by 6 bases, with 10 bases between the two germline ends. Germline V gene lookup returns CDR1 SEHNR and CDR2 FQNEAQ (reference sequence). The CDR3 sequence is CASSLSRADTQYF. The CDR3 bases are TGTGCCAGCAGCTTGTCTCGAGCGGATACGCAGTATTTT.